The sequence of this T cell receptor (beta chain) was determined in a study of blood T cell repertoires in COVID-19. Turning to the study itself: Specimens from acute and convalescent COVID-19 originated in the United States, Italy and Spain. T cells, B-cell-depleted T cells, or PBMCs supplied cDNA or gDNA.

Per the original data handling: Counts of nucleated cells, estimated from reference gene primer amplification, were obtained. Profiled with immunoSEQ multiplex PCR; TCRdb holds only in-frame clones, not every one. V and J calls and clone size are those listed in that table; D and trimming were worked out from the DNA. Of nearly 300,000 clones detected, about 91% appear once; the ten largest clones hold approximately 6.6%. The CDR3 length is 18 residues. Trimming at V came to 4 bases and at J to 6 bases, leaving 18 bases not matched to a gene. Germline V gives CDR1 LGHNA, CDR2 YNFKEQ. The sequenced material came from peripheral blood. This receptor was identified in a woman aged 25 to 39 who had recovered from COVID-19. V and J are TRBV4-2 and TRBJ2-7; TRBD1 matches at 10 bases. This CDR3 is CASSPSGTGTGDFAEQYF. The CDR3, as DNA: TGTGCCAGCAGCCCCTCAGGAACCGGGACAGGGGACTTTGCCGAGCAGTACTTC.